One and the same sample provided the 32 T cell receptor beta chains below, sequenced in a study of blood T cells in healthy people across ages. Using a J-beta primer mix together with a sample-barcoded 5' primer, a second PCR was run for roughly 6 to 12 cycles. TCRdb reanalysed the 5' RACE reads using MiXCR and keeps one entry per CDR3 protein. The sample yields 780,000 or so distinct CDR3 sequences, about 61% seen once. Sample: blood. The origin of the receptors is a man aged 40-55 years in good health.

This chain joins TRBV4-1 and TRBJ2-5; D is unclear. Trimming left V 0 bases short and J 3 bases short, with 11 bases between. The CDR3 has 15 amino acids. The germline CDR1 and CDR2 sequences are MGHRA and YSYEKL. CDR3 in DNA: TGCGCCAGCAGCCAAGAGTATACGGAGAAAGAGACCCAGTACTTC. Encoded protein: CASSQEYTEKETQYF.

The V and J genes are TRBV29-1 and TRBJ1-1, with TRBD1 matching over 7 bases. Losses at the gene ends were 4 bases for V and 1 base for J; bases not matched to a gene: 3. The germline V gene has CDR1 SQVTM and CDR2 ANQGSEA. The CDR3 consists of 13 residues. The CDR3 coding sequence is TGCAGCGTTGTCCGACAGGGGAACACTGAAGCTTTCTTT. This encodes CSVVRQGNTEAFF.

Here the CDR3 DNA reads TGTGCCAGCAGCCCCAGCGGGGGGTTGCCCTACAATGAGCAGTTCTTC. Residues: CASSPSGGLPYNEQFF. This rearrangement joins TRBV7-2 to TRBJ2-1, with 9 bases fitting TRBD2. Germline V gene lookup returns CDR1 SGHTA and CDR2 FQGNSA. This CDR3 comprises 16 residues. The ends lost 5 bases at V and 2 bases at J; junction bases unmatched: 7.

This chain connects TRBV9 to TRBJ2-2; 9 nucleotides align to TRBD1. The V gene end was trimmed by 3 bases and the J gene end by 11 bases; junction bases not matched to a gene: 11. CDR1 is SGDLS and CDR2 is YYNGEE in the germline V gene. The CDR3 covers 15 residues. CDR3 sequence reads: CASSAGTGQAEELFF. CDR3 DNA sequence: TGTGCCAGCAGCGCCGGGACAGGGCAAGCAGAAGAGCTGTTTTTT. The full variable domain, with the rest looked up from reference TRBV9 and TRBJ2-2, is DSGVTQTPKHLITATGQRVTLRCSPRSGDLSVYWYQQSLDQGLQFLIQYYNGEERAKGNILERFSAQQFPDLHSELNLSSLELGDSALYFCASSAGTGQAEELFFGEGSRLTVL.

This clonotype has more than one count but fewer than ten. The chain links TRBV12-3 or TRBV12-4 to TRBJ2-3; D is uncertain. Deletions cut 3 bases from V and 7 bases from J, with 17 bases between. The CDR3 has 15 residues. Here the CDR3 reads CASSFASVRKNTQYF. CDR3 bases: TGTGCCAGCAGTTTTGCCTCGGTCAGAAAAAATACGCAGTATTTT.

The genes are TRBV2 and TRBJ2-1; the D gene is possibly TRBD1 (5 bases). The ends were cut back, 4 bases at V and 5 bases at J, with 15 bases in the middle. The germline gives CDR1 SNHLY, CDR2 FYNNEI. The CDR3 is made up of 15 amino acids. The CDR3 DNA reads TGTGCCAGCAGTGTTCCAAGGGGCTTGGACAATGAGCAGTTCTTC. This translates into CASSVPRGLDNEQFF.

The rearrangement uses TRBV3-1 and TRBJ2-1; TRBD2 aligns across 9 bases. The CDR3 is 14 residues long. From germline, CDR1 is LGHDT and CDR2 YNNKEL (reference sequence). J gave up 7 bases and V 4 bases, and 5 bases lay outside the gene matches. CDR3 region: CASSLHAGGNEQFF. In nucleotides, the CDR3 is TGTGCCAGCAGCCTACACGCGGGAGGGAATGAGCAGTTCTTC.

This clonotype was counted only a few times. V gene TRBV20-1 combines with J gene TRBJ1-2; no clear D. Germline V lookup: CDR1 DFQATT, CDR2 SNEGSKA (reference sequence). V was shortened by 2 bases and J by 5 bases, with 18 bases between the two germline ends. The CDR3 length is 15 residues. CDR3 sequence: CSARSFGESYYGYTF. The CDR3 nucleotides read TGCAGTGCTAGATCCTTCGGGGAGAGTTATTATGGCTACACCTTC.

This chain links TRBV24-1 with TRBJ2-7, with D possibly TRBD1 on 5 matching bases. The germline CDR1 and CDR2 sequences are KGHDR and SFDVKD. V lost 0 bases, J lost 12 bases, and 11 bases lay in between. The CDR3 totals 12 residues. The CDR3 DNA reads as TGTGCCACCAGTGATTTGGGGGCCAGGTCGTACTTC. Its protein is CATSDLGARSYF.

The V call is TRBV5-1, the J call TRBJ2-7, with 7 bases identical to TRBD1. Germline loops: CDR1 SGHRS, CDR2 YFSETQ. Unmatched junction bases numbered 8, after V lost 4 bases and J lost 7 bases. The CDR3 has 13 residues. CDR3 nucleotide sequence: TGCGCCAGCAGCGTGACAGGGACGAATGAGCAGTACTTC. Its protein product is CASSVTGTNEQYF.

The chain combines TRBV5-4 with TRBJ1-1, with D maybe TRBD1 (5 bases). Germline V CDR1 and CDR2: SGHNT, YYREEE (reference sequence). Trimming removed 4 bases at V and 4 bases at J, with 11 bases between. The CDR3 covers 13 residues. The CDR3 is CASSAMGVTEAFF. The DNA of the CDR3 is TGTGCCAGCAGCGCCATGGGGGTCACTGAAGCTTTCTTT. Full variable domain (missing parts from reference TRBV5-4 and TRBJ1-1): ETGVTQSPTHLIKTRGQQVTLRCSSQSGHNTVSWYQQALGQGPQFIFQYYREEENGRGNFPPRFSGLQFPNYSSELNVNALELDDSALYLCASSAMGVTEAFFGQGTRLTVV.

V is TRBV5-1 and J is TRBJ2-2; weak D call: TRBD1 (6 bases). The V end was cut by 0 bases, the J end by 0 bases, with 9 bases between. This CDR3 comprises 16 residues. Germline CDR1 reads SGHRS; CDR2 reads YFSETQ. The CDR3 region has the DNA TGCGCCAGCAGCTTGGATGCAGGGGCGAACACCGGGGAGCTGTTTTTT. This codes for CASSLDAGANTGELFF.

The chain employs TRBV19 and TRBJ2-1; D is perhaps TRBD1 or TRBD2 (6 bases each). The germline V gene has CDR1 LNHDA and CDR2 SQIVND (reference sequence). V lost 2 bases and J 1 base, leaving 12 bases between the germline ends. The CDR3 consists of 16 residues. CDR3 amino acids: CASSIRGGQSYNEQFF. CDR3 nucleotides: TGTGCCAGTAGTATACGAGGGGGGCAATCCTACAATGAGCAGTTCTTC.

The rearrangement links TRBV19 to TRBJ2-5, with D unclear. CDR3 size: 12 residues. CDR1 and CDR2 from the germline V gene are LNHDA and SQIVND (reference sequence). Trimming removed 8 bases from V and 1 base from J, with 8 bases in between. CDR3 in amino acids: CASGATQETQYF. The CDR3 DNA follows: TGTGCCAGTGGCGCGACCCAAGAGACCCAGTACTTC.

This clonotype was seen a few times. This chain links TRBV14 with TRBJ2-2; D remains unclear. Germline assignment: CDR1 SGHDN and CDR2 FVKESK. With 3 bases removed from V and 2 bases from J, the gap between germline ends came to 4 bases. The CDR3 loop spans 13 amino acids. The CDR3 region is CASSQGNTGELFF. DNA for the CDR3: TGTGCCAGCAGCCAGGGAAACACCGGGGAGCTGTTTTTT.

This CDR3 reads CASTGTGDPYEQYF. The DNA for the CDR3 is TGTGCCAGCACCGGGACAGGGGATCCCTACGAGCAGTACTTC. V is TRBV6-2 or TRBV6-3 and J is TRBJ2-7; TRBD1 agrees at 10 bases. Germline-derived CDR1 and CDR2 are MNHEY and SVGEGT. This CDR3 spans 14 amino acids. V lost 7 bases and J lost 2; bases outside the gene matches: 5.

CDR3 sequence reads: CASSSWDSLAKNIQYF. In DNA form, the CDR3 reads TGTGCCAGCAGCTCCTGGGACAGTCTAGCCAAAAACATTCAGTACTTC. This rearrangement joins TRBV11-2 to TRBJ2-4; 7 nucleotides align to TRBD1. CDR3 size: 16 residues. Germline V gives CDR1 SGHAT, CDR2 FQNNGV. V gave up 4 bases and J gave up 0 bases; unmatched junction bases: 6. Full variable domain (outside the CDR3, taken from reference TRBV11-2 and TRBJ2-4): EAGVAQSPRYKIIEKRQSVAFWCNPISGHATLYWYQQILGQGPKLLIQFQNNGVVDDSQLPKDRFSAERLKGVDSTLKIQPAKLEDSAVYLCASSSWDSLAKNIQYFGAGTRLSVL.

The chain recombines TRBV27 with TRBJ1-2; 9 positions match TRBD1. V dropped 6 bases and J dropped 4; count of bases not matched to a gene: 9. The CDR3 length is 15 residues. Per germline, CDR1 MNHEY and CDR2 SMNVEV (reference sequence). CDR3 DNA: TGTGCCAGCAGGGAGACAGGGGGGGTCAGCTATGGCTACACCTTC. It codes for CASRETGGVSYGYTF.

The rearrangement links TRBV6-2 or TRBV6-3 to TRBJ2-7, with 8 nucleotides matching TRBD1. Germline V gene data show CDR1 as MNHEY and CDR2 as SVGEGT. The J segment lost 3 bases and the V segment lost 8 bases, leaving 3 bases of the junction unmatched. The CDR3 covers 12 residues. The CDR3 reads CASGDRSYEQYF. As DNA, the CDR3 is TGTGCCAGCGGGGACAGGAGCTACGAGCAGTACTTC.

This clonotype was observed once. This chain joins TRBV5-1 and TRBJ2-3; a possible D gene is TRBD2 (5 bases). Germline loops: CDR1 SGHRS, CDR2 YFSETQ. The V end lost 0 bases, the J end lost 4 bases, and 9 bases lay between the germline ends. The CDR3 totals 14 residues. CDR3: CASSLVLEADTQYF. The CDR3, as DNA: TGCGCCAGCAGCTTGGTGTTGGAGGCAGATACGCAGTATTTT.

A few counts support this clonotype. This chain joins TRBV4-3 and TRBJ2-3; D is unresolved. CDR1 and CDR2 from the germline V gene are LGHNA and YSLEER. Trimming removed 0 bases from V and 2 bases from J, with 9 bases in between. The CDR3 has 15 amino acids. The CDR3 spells CASSQDSATTDTQYF. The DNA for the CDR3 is TGCGCCAGCAGCCAAGATTCGGCCACCACAGATACGCAGTATTTT.

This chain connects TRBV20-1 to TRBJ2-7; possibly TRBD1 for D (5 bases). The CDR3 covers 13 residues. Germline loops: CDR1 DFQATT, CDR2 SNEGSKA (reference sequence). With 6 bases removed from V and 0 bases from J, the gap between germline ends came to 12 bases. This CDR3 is CSATGFVSYEQYF. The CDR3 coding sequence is TGCAGTGCAACAGGTTTCGTCTCCTACGAGCAGTACTTC.

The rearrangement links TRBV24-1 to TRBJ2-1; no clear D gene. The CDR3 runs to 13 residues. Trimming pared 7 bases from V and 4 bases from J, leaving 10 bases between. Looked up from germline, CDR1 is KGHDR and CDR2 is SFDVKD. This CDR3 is CATRQNKYNEQFF. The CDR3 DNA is TGTGCCACCAGGCAGAACAAGTACAATGAGCAGTTCTTC.

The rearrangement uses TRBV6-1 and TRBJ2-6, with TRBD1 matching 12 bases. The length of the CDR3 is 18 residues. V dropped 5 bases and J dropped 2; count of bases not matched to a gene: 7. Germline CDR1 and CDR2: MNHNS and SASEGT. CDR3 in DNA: TGTGCCAGCAGTCAGGGGACAGGGGGCTCGACTGGGGCCAACGTCCTGACTTTC. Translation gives CASSQGTGGSTGANVLTF.

CDR3 DNA sequence: TGTGCCAGCGGGCGGGAGTACACCGGGGAGCTGTTTTTT. Protein sequence: CASGREYTGELFF. The gene calls are TRBV7-6 and TRBJ2-2; 7 bases line up with TRBD2. CDR1 SGHVS and CDR2 FNYEAQ come from the germline V gene. The length of the CDR3 is 13 residues. V shed 8 bases and J 3 bases; nucleotides not matched to a gene: 3.

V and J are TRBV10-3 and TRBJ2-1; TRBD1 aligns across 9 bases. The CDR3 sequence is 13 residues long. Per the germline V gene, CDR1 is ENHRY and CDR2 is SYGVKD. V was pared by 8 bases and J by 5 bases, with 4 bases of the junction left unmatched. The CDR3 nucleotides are TGTGCCATCCGGACAGGGGAACACAATGAGCAGTTCTTC. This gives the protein CAIRTGEHNEQFF.

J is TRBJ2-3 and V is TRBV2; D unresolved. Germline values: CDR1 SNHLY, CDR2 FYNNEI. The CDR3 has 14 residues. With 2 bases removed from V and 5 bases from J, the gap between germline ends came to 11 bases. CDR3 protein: CASSELRAGDTQYF. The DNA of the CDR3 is TGTGCCAGCAGTGAATTAAGGGCAGGAGATACGCAGTATTTT. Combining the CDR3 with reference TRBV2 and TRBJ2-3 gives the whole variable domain EPEVTQTPSHQVTQMGQEVILRCVPISNHLYFYWYRQILGQKVEFLVSFYNNEISEKSEIFDDQFSVERPDGSNFTLKIRSTKLEDSAMYFCASSELRAGDTQYFGPGTRLTVL.

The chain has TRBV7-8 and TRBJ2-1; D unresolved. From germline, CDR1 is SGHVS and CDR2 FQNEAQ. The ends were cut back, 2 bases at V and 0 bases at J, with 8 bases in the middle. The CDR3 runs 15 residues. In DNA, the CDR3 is TGTGCCAGCAGCTTACAGGATATCTCCTACAATGAGCAGTTCTTC. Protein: CASSLQDISYNEQFF.

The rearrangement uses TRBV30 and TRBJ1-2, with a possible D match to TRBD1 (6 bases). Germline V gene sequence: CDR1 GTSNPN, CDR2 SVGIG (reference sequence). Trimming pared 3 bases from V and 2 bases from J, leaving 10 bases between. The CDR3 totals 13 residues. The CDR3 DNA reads TGTGCCTGGAGATGGACAGTAAACTATGGCTACACCTTC. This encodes CAWRWTVNYGYTF.

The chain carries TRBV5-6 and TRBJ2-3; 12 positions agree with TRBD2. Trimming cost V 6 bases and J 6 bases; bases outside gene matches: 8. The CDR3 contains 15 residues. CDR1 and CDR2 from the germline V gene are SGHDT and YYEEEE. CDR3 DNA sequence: TGTGCCAGCACCCAGACTAGCGGGGGTCGGGATACGCAGTATTTT. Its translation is CASTQTSGGRDTQYF.

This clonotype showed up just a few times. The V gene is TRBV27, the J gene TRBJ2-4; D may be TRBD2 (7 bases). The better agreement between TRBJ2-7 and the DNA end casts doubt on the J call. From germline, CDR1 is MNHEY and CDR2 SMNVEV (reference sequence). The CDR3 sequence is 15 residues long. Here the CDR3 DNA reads TGTGCCAGCAGTCGTCTCGCGGGGGCTGAGTACGAGCAGTACTTC. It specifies CASSRLAGAEYEQYF.

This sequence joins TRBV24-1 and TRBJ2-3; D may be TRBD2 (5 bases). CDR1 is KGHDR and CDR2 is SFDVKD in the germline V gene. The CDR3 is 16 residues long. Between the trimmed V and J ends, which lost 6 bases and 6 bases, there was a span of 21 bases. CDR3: CATSPSSGWPLDTQYF. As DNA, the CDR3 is TGTGCCACCAGTCCCTCGTCGGGGTGGCCTTTGGATACGCAGTATTTT.